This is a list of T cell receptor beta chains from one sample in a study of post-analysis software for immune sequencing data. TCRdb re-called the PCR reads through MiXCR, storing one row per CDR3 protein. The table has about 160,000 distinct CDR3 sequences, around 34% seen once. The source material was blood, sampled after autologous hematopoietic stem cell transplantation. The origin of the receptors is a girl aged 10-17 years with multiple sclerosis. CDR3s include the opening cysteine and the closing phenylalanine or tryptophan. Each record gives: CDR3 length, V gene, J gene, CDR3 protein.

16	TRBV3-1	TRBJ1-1	CASSQDTGQLNTEAFF
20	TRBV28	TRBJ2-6	CASSSVIGQGKGSGANVLTF
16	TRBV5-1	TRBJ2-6	CASSSAGISGANVLTF
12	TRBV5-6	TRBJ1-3	CASSLAQNTIYF
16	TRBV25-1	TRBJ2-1	CASSPNVAGGNNEQFF
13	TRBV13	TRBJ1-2	CASNHRGNYGYTF
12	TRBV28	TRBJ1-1	CASSSGKTEAFF
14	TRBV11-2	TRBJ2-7	CASSPYYTNYEQYF
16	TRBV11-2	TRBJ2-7	CASSPLRRDSSYEQYF
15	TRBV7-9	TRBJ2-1	CASSPPTGAANEQFF
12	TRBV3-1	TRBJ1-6	CASSQPGEPPHF
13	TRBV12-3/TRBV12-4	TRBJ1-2	CASAAGPIDGYTF
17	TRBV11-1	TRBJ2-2	CASSQPWAAKGAGELFF
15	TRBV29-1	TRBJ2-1	CSVSSRVISYNEQFF
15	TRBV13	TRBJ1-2	CASSLWGYVNYGYTF
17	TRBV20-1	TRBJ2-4	CSARDIRPRKGKNIQYF
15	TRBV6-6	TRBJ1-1	CASSLTGTGDTEAFF
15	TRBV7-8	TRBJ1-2	CASSPTSTANYGYTF
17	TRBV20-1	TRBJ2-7	CSARGPQLSGRHYEQYF
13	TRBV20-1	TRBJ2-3	CSASPESTDTQYF
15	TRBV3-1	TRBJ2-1	CASSQDVGAYNEQFF
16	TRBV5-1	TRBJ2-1	CASSLVLAGGPHEQFF
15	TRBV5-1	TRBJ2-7	CASSGGTVSTYEQYF
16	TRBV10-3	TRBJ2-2	CAISANQLTNTGELFF
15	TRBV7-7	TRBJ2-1	CASSVGRSGSYEQFF
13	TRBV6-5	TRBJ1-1	CATSGRDNTEAFF
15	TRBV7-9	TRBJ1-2	CASSLGASPRYGYTF
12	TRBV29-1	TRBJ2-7	CSVEETNYEQYF
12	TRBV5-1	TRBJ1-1	CASSLGTSEAFF
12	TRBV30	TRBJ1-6	CAWRDQASPLHF
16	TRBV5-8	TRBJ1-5	CASSSFKGRPQKPQHF
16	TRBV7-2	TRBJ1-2	CASRSPGKTERGGYTF
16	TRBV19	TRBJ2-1	CASSIIWSSSYNEQFF
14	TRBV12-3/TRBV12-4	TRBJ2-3	CASSFFGSTDTQYF
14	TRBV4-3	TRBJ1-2	CASSQAKGYYGYTF
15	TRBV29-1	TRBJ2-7	CSVSTAGLGLNEQYF
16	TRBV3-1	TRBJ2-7	CASSQGDWPGNYEQYF
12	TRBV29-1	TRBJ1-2	CSVQTGDYGYTF
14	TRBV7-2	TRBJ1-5	CASSLARAAQPQHF
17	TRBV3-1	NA	CASSQDPGGQLWVTQYF
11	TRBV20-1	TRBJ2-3	CSARVTDTQYF
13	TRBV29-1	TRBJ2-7	CSARTGGGYEQYF
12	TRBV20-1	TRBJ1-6	CTPNGGNSPLHF
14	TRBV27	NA	CASSLFRVGYEQYF
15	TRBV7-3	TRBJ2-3	CASSATGTSTDTQYF
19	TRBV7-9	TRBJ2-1	CASSRRTSGMEPGYNEQFF
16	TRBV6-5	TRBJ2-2	CASSPASGRSAGELFF
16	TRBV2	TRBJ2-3	CASSVTGDKYTDTQYF
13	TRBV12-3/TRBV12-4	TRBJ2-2	CATTSGYPGELFF
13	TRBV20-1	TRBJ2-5	CSARLTSAETQYF
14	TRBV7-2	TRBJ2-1	CASSLESLRDEQFF
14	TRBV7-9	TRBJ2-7	CASSLGQASYEQYF
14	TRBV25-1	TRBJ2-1	CASSPSGNYNEQFF
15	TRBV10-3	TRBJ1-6	CAIRIADRGNSPLHF
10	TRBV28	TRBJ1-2	CARSGGGYTF
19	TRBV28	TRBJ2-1	CASSPHDRSFGGGNNEQFF
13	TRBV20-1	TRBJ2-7	CSARDRTAGEQYF
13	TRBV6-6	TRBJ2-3	CASQGTDTDTQYF
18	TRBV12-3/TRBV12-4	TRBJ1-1	CASSTRQPGQGEGTEAFF